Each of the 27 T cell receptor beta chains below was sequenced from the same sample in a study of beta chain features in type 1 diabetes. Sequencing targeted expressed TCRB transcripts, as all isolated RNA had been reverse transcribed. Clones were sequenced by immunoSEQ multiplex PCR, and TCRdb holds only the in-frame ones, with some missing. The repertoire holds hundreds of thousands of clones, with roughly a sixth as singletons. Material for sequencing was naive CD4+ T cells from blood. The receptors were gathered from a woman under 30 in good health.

CDR3 in DNA: TGTGCCAGCAGTTTTCAGGGGAGTCAGCCCCAGCATTTT. This gives the protein CASSFQGSQPQHF. The chain links TRBV6-6 to TRBJ1-5; D is perhaps TRBD1 (6 bases). This CDR3 has 13 residues. The germline V gene encodes CDR1 MNHNY and CDR2 SVGAGI (reference sequence). V lost 4 bases to trimming and J lost 6 bases, with 10 bases between them.

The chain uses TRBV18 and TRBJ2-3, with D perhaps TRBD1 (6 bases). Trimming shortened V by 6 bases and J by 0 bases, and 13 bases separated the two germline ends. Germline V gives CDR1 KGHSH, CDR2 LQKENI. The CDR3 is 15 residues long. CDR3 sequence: CASSEDSQSTDTQYF. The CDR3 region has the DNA TGTGCCAGCTCGGAGGACAGCCAGAGCACAGATACGCAGTATTTT.

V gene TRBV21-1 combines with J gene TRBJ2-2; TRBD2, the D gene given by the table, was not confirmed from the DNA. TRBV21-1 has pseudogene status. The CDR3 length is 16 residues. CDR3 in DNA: TGTGCCAGCAGCGCACGGCTAGCGGGAGTGGCCGGGGAGCTGTTTTTT. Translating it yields CASSARLAGVAGELFF.

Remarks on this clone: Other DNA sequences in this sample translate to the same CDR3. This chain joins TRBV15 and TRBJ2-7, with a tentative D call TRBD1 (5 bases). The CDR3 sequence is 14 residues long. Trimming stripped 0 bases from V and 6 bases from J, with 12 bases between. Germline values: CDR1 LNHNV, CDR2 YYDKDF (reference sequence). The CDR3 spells CATSRDLAGSEQYF. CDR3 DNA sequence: TGTGCCACCAGCAGAGATCTGGCAGGGTCCGAGCAGTACTTC.

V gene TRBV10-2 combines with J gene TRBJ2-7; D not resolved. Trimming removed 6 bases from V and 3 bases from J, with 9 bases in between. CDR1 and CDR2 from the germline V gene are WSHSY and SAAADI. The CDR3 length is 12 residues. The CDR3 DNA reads TGCGCCAGCAGCACTTCCCTCTACGAGCAGTACTTC. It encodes CASSTSLYEQYF.

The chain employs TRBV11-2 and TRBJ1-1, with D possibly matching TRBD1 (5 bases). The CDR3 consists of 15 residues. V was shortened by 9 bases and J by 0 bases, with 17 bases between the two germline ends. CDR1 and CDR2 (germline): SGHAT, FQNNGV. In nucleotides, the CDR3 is TGTGCCAGTCGGGGGGTGAAAAAGATGAACACTGAAGCTTTCTTT. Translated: CASRGVKKMNTEAFF.

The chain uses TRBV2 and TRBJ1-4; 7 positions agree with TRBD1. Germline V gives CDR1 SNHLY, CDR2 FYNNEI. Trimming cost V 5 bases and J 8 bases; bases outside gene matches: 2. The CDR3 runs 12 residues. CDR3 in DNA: TGTGCCAGCAGTATCAGGGGGGAAAAACTGTTTTTT. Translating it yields CASSIRGEKLFF.

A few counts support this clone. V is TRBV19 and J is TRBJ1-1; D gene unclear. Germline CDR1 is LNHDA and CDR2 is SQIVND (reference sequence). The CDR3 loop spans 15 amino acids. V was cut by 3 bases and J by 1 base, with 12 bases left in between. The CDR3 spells CASSIRPTTNTEAFF. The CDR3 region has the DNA TGTGCCAGTAGTATCCGTCCTACCACGAACACTGAAGCTTTCTTT.

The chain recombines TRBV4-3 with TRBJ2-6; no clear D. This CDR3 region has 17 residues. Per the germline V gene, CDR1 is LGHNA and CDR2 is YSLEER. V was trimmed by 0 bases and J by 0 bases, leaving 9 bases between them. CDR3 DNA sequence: TGCGCCAGCAGCCAAGAAATCCGAAGCTCTGGGGCCAACGTCCTGACTTTC. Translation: CASSQEIRSSGANVLTF.

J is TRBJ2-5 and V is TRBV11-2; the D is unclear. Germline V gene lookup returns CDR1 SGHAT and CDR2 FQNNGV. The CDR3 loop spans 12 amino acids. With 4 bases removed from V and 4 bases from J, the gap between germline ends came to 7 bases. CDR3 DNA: TGTGCCAGCAGCTCACAGCGAGAGACCCAGTACTTC. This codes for CASSSQRETQYF.

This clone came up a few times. CDR3 region: CASSPTGWETQYF. DNA for the CDR3: TGTGCCAGCAGCCCGACAGGGTGGGAGACCCAGTACTTC. The chain is built from TRBV7-3 and TRBJ2-5; 7 nucleotides match TRBD1. Germline V gene sequence: CDR1 SGHTA, CDR2 FQGTGA. Trimming at V came to 5 bases and at J to 5 bases, leaving 5 bases not matched to a gene. CDR3 size: 13 residues. The complete variable domain, with remaining parts taken from reference TRBV7-3 and TRBJ2-5, reads GAGVSQTPSNKVTEKGKYVELRCDPISGHTALYWYRQSLGQGPEFLIYFQGTGAADDSGLPNDRFFAVRPEGSVSTLKIQRTERGDSAVYLCASSPTGWETQYFGPGTRLLVL.

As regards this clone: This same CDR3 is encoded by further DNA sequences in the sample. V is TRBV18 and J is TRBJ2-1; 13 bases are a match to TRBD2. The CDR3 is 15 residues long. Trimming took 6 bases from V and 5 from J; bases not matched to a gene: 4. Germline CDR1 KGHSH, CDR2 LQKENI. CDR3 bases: TGTGCCAGCTCTCCTGGACTAGCGGGAGACAATGAGCAGTTCTTC. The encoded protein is CASSPGLAGDNEQFF.

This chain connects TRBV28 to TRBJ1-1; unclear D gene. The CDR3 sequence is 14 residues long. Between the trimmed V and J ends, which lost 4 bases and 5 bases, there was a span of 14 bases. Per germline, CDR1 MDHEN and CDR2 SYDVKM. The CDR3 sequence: CASSSGGVGTEAFF. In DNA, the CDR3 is TGTGCCAGCAGTTCGGGAGGTGTAGGAACTGAAGCTTTCTTT.

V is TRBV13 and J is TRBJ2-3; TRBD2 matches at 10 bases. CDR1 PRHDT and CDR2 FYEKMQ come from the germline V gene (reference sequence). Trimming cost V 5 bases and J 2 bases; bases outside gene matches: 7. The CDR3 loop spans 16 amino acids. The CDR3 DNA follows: TGTGCCAGCAGCCTATCAACTAGCGGGGTCACAGATACGCAGTATTTT. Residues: CASSLSTSGVTDTQYF.

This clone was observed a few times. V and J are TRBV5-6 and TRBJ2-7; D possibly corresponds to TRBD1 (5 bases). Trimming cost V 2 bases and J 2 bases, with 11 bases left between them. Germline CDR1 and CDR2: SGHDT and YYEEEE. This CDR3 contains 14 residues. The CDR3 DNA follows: TGTGCCAGCAGCTTACGGCCCAGGGCCTACGAGCAGTACTTC. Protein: CASSLRPRAYEQYF.

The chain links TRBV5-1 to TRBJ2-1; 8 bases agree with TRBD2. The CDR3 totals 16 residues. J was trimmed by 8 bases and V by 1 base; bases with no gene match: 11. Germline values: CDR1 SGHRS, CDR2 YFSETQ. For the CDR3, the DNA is TGCGCCAGCAGCTTGACGAGCGGGAGTGGGTCCCATGAGCAGTTCTTC. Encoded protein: CASSLTSGSGSHEQFF.

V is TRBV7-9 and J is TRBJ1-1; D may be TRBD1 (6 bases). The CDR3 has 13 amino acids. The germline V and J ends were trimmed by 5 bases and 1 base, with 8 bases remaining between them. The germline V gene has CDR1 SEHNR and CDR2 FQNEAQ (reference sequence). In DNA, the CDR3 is TGTGCCAGCAGCACAGGGCAGAACACTGAAGCTTTCTTT. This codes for CASSTGQNTEAFF.

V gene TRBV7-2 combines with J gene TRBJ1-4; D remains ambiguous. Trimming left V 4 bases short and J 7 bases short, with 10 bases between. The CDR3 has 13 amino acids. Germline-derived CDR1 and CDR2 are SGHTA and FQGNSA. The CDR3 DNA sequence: TGTGCCAGCAGCTCCTCCGCCCGTGAAAAACTGTTTTTT. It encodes CASSSSAREKLFF.

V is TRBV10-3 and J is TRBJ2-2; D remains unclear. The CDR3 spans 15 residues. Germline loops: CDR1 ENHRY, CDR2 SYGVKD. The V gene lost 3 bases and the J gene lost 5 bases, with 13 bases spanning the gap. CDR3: CAISEAKGPTGELFF. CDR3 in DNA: TGTGCCATCAGTGAAGCCAAAGGGCCTACCGGGGAGCTGTTTTTT.

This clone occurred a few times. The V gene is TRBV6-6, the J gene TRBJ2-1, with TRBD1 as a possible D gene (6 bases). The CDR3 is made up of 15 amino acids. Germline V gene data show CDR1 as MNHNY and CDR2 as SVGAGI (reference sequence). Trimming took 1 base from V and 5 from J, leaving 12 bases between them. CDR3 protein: CASSYYRVDNNEQFF. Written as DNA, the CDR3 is TGTGCCAGCAGTTACTACAGGGTCGACAACAATGAGCAGTTCTTC.

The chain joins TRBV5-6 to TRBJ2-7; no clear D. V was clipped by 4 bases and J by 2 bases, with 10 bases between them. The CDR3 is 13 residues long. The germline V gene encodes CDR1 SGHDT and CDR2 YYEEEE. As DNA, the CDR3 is TGTGCCAGCAGCACGGTTGGGACCTACGAGCAGTACTTC. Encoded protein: CASSTVGTYEQYF.

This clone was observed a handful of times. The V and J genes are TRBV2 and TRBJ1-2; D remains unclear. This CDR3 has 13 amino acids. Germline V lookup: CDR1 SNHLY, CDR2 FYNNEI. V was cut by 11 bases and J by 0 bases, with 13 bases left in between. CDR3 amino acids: CAGQTDANYGYTF. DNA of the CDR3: TGTGCCGGGCAGACCGATGCTAACTATGGCTACACCTTC.

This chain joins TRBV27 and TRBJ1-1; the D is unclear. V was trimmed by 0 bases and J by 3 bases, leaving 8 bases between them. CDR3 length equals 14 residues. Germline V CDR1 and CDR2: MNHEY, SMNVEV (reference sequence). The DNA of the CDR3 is TGTGCCAGCAGTTTATCTCAGTCTTACACTGAAGCTTTCTTT. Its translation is CASSLSQSYTEAFF.

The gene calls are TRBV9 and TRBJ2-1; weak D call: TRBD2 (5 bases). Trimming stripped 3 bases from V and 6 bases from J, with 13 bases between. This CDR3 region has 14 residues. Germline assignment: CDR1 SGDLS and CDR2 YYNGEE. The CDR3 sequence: CASSGPLAPNEQFF. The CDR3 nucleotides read TGTGCCAGCAGCGGCCCTTTAGCGCCCAATGAGCAGTTCTTC.

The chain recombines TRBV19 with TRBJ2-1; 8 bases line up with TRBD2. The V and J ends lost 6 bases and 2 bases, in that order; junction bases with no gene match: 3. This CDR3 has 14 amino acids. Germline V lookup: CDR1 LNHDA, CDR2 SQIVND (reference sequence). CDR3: CASRGLEPYNEQFF. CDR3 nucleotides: TGTGCCAGTAGGGGACTAGAGCCCTACAATGAGCAGTTCTTC.

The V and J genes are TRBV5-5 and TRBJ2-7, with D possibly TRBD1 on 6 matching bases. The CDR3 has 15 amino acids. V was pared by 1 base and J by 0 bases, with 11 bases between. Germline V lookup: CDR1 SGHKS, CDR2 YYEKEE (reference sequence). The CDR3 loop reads CASSLSRGGSYEQYF. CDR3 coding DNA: TGTGCCAGCAGCTTGAGTAGAGGGGGCTCCTACGAGCAGTACTTC.

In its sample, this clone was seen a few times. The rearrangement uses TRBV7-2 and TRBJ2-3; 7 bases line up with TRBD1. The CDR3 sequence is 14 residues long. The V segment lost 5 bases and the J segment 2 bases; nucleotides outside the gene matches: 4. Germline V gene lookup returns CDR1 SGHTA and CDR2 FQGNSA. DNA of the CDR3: TGTGCCAGCAGCCAACAGGGGCACACAGATACGCAGTATTTT. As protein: CASSQQGHTDTQYF. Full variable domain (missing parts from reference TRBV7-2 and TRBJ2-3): GAGVSQSPSNKVTEKGKDVELRCDPISGHTALYWYRQSLGQGLEFLIYFQGNSAPDKSGLPSDRFSAERTGGSVSTLTIQRTQQEDSAVYLCASSQQGHTDTQYFGPGTRLTVL.